Below, one TCR beta chain is given with its context. Other DNA sequences in this specimen translate into the identical CDR3. This sample was taken from a study of blood T cell repertoires in COVID-19. Background on the study: Specimens from acute and convalescent COVID-19 originated in the United States, Italy and Spain. The analysed material was cDNA or gDNA that came from T cells, B-cell-depleted T cells, or PBMCs.

This CDR3 region has 14 residues. Trimming cost V 3 bases and J 5 bases, with 10 bases left between them. The germline V gene encodes CDR1 SGHTA and CDR2 FQGNSA. In the source study's methods: Reference gene primers were amplified, and this amplification served to estimate nucleated cell counts. Libraries were prepared by immunoSEQ multiplex PCR; TCRdb keeps only in-frame clonotypes and omits some of them. That table supplies the V and J calls and clone size; D and trimming were determined from the DNA. The table lists 310,000 or so clones, 87% of them singletons. This TCR derives from a woman between 50 and 59 years old who had recovered from COVID-19. The rearrangement uses TRBV7-2 and TRBJ2-2; tentative D call: TRBD2 (6 bases). Sequencing was carried out using peripheral blood. CDR3 nucleotides: TGTGCCAGCAGCTTCGGGGGACGGACCGGGGAGCTGTTTTTT. It codes for CASSFGGRTGELFF.